The source of this T cell receptor beta chain is a study of early T cells in non-severe SARS-CoV-2 infection. The CDR3 runs to 14 residues. CDR1 and CDR2 (germline): MNHNY, SVGAGI (reference sequence). V shed 6 bases and J 5 bases; nucleotides not matched to a gene: 7. This clonotype was observed many times. TCRdb passed the 5' RACE reads through MiXCR, listing each CDR3 protein once. The table records approximately 50,000 distinct CDR3 sequences, 8% to 10% of them present only once. The TCR was taken from an adult who was a healthcare worker with PCR-confirmed SARS-CoV-2 infection or an uninfected control (not recorded which). The chain couples TRBV6-6 to TRBJ2-7; 10 bases map to TRBD2. Sequenced input: whole blood. Here the CDR3 DNA reads TGTGCCAGCAGCCCCCTAGCGGGAGTCAACGAGCAGTACTTC. It specifies CASSPLAGVNEQYF.